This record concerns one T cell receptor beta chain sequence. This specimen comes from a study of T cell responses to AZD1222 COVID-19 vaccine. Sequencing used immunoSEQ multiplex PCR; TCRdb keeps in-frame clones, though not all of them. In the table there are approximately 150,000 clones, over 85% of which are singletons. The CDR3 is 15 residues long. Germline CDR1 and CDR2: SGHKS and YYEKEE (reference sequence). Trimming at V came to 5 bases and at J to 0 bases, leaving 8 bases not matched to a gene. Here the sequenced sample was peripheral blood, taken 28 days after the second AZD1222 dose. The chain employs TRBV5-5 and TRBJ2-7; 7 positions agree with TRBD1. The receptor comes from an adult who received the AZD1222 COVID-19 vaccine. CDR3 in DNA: TGTGCCAGCAGTCCAGGGGGAGCCGGCTCCTACGAGCAGTACTTC. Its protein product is CASSPGGAGSYEQYF.